This TCR beta chain is drawn from a study of a mutant IDH1 vaccine in newly diagnosed glioma. About the research overall: Patients got their first vaccination 4-6 weeks after radiotherapy alone, or with temozolomide cycles. Most had both radiotherapy and temozolomide beforehand; others had only one. V12 fell at week 35 and V13, the study end, at week 47.

Trimming cost V 6 bases and J 3 bases, with 20 bases left between them. CDR3 length: 17 amino acids. Germline CDR1 is SGHTA and CDR2 is FQGTGA. About this clone itself: What it binds is not known.

The time point was: week 35, safety follow-up. Alongside topical imiquimod, each dose of vaccine comprised 300 ug of mutant IDH1 20-mer peptide. Study outcomes and limitations: Pseudoprogression appears to have had no connection to changes in top peripheral T cell clonotypes.

TCRdb keeps only in-frame clones here, not all; method: immunoSEQ multiplex PCR. The sample contains about 54,000 clones, around four fifths of which appear only once. This TCR came from a young woman with glioma. This sequence joins TRBV7-3 and TRBJ1-4; the D gene is possibly TRBD1 (5 bases). This specimen was PBMCs, taken from a glioma patient whose treatment included an IDH1 peptide vaccine. The CDR3 region has the DNA TGTGCCAGCAGTTCATACGGGCGGGGCAGTCCTAATGAAAAACTGTTTTTT. It specifies CASSSYGRGSPNEKLFF.